Presented here are 4 T cell receptor beta chains from one specimen sequenced in a study of blood T cell repertoires in COVID-19. Measured with immunoSEQ multiplex PCR; TCRdb has only the in-frame clones, and not every one. In the table there are some 150,000 clones, approximately 84% of which are singletons. Specimen: PBMCs or T cells enriched from blood (not recorded which). All receptors come from a human donor with acute COVID-19. The donor label of this sample is uncertain.

The rearrangement uses TRBV13 and TRBJ2-7; tentatively, D is TRBD1 (6 bases). Germline V lookup: CDR1 PRHDT, CDR2 FYEKMQ (reference sequence). V was pared by 6 bases and J by 8 bases, with 29 bases between. This CDR3 region has 17 residues. The CDR3 loop reads CASSGLLGTRSSGQQYF. In DNA form, the CDR3 reads TGTGCCAGCAGTGGCTTGTTGGGGACACGGTCGTCGGGCCAGCAGTACTTC. Variable domain in full (rest from reference TRBV13 and TRBJ2-7): AAGVIQSPRHLIKEKRETATLKCYPIPRHDTVYWYQQGPGQDPQFLISFYEKMQSDKGSIPDRFSAQQFSDYHSELNMSSLELGDSALYFCASSGLLGTRSSGQQYFGPGTRLTVT.

J is TRBJ2-7 and V is TRBV4-2, with 12 bases fitting TRBD2. Trimming cost V 1 base and J 1 base; bases outside gene matches: 8. Germline assignment: CDR1 LGHNA and CDR2 YNFKEQ. The CDR3 is 18 amino acids. The CDR3 is CASSQAAGGTSGSYEQYF. CDR3 nucleotides: TGTGCCAGCAGCCAAGCGGCAGGTGGGACTAGCGGGTCCTACGAGCAGTACTTC.

The J gene is TRBJ2-1, the V gene TRBV7-8, with TRBD2 matching 11 bases. This CDR3 region has 20 residues. Trimming removed 5 bases from V and 0 bases from J; junction bases left unmatched: 15. Per the germline V gene, CDR1 is SGHVS and CDR2 is FQNEAQ. The CDR3 nucleotides read TGTGCCAGCAGCCCCCTACTAGCGGGGGCTATCTTTTCCTCCTACAATGAGCAGTTCTTC. It yields the protein CASSPLLAGAIFSSYNEQFF.

V gene TRBV19 combines with J gene TRBJ2-2; 10 nucleotides line up with TRBD1. CDR3 length: 14 amino acids. The V and J ends lost 7 bases and 7 bases, in that order; junction bases with no gene match: 6. The germline V gene has CDR1 LNHDA and CDR2 SQIVND (reference sequence). The CDR3: CASTSGQGYGELFF. CDR3 bases: TGTGCCAGTACCTCGGGACAGGGGTACGGGGAGCTGTTTTTT.